This record covers a single T cell receptor beta chain. The data were produced by immunoSEQ multiplex PCR, yet TCRdb's version contains in-frame clones alone and is incomplete. The top ten clones hold roughly 1.6% of a sample with 400,000 to 450,000 clones, approximately 90% of them seen once. V gave up 3 bases and J gave up 0 bases; unmatched junction bases: 9. This CDR3 has 16 residues. Germline V lookup: CDR1 DFQATT, CDR2 SNEGSKA (reference sequence). Seattle's cohort entered during active infection and was followed longitudinally. These data are taken from a study of blood T cell repertoires in COVID-19. Overall study: Sites across the United States, Italy and Spain contributed samples from acute and convalescent COVID-19. PBMCs, B-cell-depleted T cells, or T cells provided the cDNA or gDNA that made up the material.

The rearrangement links TRBV20-1 to TRBJ2-7, with 9 bases fitting TRBD1. The source material was peripheral blood. This receptor was obtained from a woman aged 40 to 50 with COVID-19, enrolled during active disease. The CDR3 protein is CSASRDRGSLSYEQYF. CDR3 DNA: TGCAGTGCTAGTCGCGACAGGGGGTCCCTCTCCTACGAGCAGTACTTC.